A single sample is the source of the 2 T cell receptor beta chains below, sequenced in a study of tumor T cells in aggressive B-cell lymphoma. Measured with immunoSEQ multiplex PCR; TCRdb has only the in-frame clones, and not every one. The table has about 2,200 clones, roughly 87% seen once; the top ten hold approximately 2.9%. The material sequenced was tumor tissue. Receptors were obtained from an adult with diffuse large B cell lymphoma.

The V call is TRBV7-8, the J call TRBJ2-3; 10 bases are shared with TRBD2. V lost 4 bases to trimming and J lost 2 bases; unmatched junction nucleotides: 6. The CDR3 totals 16 residues. The germline gives CDR1 SGHVS, CDR2 FQNEAQ. The CDR3 sequence is CASSSRLAGHTDTQYF. The CDR3 coding sequence is TGTGCCAGCAGCTCTAGACTAGCGGGCCACACAGATACGCAGTATTTT.

This rearrangement joins TRBV5-1 to TRBJ2-7; 11 bases agree with TRBD2. Germline trimming cut 0 bases from V and 3 bases from J; bases unmatched to any gene: 5. The CDR3 has 16 amino acids. Germline V lookup: CDR1 SGHRS, CDR2 YFSETQ. The CDR3 spells CASSLGLAGLNYEQYF. The CDR3 DNA follows: TGCGCCAGCAGCTTGGGACTAGCGGGACTAAACTACGAGCAGTACTTC.